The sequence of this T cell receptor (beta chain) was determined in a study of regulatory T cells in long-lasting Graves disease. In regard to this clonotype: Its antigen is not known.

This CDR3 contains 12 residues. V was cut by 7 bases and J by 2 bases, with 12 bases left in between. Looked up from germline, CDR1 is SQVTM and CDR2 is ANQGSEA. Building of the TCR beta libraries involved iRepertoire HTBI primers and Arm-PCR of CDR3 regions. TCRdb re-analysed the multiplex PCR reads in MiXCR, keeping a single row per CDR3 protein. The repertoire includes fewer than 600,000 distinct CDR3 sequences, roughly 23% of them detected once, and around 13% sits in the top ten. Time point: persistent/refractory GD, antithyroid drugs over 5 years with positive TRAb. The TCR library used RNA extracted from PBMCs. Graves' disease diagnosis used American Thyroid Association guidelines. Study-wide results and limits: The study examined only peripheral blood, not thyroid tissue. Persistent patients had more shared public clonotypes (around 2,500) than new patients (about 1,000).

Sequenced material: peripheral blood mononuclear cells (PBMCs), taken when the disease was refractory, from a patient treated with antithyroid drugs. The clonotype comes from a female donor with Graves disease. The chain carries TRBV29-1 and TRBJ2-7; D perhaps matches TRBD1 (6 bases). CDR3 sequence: CSGKTGTYEQYF. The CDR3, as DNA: TGCAGCGGGAAAACAGGGACCTACGAGCAGTACTTC.